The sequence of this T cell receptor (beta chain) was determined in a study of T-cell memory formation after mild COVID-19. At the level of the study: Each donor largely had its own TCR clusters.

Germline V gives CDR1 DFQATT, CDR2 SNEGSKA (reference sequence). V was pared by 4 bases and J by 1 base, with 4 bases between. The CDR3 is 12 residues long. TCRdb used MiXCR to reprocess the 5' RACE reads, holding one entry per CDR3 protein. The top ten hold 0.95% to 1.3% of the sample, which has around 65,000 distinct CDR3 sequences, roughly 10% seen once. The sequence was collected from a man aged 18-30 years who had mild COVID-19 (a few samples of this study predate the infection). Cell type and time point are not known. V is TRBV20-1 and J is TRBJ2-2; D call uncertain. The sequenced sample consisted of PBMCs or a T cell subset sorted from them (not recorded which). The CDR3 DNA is TGCAGTGCTATGGGGAACACCGGGGAGCTGTTTTTT. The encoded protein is CSAMGNTGELFF.